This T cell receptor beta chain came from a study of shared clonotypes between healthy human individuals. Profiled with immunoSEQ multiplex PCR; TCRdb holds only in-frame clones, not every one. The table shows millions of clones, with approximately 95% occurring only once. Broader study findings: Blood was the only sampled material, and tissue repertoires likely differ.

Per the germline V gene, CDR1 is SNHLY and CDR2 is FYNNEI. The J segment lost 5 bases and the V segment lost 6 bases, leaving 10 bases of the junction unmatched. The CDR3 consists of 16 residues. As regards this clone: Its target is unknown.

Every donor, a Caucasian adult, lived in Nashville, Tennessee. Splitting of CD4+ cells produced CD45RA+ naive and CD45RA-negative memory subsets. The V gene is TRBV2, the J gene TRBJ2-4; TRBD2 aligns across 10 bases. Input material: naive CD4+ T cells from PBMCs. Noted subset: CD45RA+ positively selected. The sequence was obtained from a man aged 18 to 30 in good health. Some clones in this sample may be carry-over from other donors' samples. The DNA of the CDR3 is TGTGCCAGCAGGCCGGCTAGCGGGAGAAATGAAAACATTCAGTACTTC. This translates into CASRPASGRNENIQYF.